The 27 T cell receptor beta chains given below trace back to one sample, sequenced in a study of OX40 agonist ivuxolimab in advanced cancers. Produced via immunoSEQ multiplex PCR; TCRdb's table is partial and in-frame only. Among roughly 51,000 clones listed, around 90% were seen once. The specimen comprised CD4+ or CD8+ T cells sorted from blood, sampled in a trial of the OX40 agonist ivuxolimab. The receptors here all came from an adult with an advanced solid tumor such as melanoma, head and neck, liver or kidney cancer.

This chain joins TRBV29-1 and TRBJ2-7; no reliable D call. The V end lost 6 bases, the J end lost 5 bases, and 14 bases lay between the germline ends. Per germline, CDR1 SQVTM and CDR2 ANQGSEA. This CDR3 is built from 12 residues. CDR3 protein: CSVRPAENEQYF. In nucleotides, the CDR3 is TGCAGCGTCCGCCCGGCCGAGAACGAGCAGTACTTC.

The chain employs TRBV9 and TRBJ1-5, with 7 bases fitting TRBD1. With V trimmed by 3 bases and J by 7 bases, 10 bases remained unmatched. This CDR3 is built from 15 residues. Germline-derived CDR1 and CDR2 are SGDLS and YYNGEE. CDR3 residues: CASSAGGGWEQPQHF. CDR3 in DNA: TGTGCCAGCAGCGCTGGAGGGGGCTGGGAACAGCCCCAGCATTTT.

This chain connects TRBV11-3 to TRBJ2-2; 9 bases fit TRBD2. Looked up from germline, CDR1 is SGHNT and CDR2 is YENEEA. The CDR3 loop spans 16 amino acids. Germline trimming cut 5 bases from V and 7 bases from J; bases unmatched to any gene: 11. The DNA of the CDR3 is TGTGCCAGCAGCGTCGTAGCGGGAGATTATATCGGGGAGCTGTTTTTT. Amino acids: CASSVVAGDYIGELFF.

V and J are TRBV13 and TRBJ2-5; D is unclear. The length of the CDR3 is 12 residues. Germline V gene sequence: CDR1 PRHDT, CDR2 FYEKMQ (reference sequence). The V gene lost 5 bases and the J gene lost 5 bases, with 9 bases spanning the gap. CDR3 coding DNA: TGTGCCAGCAGCCCCGAAAGGGAGACCCAGTACTTC. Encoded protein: CASSPERETQYF.

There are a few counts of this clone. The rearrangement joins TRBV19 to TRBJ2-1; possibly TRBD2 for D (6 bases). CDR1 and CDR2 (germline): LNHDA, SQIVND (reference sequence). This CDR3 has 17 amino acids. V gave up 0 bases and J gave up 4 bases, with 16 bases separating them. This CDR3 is CASSIDWGSGSYNEQFF. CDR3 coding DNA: TGTGCCAGTAGTATAGATTGGGGGTCCGGGAGTTACAATGAGCAGTTCTTC.

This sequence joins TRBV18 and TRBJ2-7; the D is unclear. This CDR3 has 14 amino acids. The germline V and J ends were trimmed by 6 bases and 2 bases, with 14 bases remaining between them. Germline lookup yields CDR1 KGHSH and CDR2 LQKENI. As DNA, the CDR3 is TGTGCCAGCTCGAGTTCTCAAAGCCCCTACGAGCAGTACGTC. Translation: CASSSSQSPYEQYV.

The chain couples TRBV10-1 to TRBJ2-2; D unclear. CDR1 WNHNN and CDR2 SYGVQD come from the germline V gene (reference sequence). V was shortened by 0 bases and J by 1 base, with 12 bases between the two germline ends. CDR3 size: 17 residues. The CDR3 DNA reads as TGCGCCAGCAGTGAGTCTCCGACATATTTGAACACCGGGGAGCTGTTTTTT. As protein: CASSESPTYLNTGELFF.

The CDR3 protein is CASSGGQGLMDTQYF. The CDR3 DNA reads as TGTGCCAGCAGTGGGGGACAGGGGTTAATGGATACGCAGTATTTT. The J gene is TRBJ2-3, the V gene TRBV2; 10 bases agree with TRBD1. CDR3 length: 15 residues. The V gene's germline CDR1 is SNHLY and CDR2 FYNNEI. Germline trimming cut 4 bases from V and 6 bases from J; bases unmatched to any gene: 7.

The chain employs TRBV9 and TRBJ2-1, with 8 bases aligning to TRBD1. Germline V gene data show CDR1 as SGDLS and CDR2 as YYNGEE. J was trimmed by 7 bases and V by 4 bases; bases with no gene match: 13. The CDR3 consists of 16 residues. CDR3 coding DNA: TGTGCCAGCAGCCCTCCGCCCGGGACAGGTACGAATGAGCAGTTCTTC. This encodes CASSPPPGTGTNEQFF. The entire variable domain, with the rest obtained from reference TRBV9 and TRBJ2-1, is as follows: DSGVTQTPKHLITATGQRVTLRCSPRSGDLSVYWYQQSLDQGLQFLIQYYNGEERAKGNILERFSAQQFPDLHSELNLSSLELGDSALYFCASSPPPGTGTNEQFFGPGTRLTVL.

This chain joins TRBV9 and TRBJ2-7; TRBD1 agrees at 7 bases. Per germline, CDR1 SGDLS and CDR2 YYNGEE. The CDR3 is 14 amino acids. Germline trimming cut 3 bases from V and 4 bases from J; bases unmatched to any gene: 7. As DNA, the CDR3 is TGTGCCAGCAGCGGAAGACAGGGCGGGTACGAGCAGTACTTC. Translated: CASSGRQGGYEQYF.

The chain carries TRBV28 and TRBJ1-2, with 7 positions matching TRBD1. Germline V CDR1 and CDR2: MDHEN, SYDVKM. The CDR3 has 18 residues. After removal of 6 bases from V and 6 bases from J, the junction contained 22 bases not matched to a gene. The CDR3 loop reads CASSPSPGQWLFTNGYTF. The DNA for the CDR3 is TGTGCCAGCAGCCCATCCCCGGGACAGTGGCTTTTTACAAATGGCTACACCTTC.

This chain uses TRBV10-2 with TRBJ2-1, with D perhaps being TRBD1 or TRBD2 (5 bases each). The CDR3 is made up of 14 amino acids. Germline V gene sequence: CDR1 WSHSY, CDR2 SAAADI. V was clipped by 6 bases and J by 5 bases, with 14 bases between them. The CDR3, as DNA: TGCGCCAGCAGCGGGGACCGAACCCACAATGAGCAGTTCTTC. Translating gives CASSGDRTHNEQFF.

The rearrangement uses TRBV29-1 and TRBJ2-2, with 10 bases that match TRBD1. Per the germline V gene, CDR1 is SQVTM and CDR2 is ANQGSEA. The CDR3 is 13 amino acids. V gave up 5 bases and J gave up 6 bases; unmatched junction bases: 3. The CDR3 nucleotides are TGCAGCGTTTTGGGACAGGGGCCCGGGGAGCTGTTTTTT. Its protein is CSVLGQGPGELFF.

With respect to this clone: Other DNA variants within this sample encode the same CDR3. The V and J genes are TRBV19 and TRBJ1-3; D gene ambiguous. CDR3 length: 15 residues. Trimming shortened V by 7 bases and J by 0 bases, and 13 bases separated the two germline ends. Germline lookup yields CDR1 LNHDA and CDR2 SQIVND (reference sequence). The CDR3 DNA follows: TGTGCCAGTATAAGTCCGGGAAGCTCTGGAAACACCATATATTTT. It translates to CASISPGSSGNTIYF. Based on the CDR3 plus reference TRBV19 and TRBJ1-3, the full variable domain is DGGITQSPKYLFRKEGQNVTLSCEQNLNHDAMYWYRQDPGQGLRLIYYSQIVNDFQKGDIAEGYSVSREKKESFPLTVTSAQKNPTAFYLCASISPGSSGNTIYFGEGSWLTVV.

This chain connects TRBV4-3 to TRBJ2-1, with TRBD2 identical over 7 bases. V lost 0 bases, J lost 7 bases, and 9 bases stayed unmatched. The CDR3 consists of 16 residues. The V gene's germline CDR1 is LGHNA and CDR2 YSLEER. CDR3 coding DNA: TGCGCCAGCAGCCAAGATTACGGAGCGGGAAATAATGAGCAGTTCTTC. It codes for CASSQDYGAGNNEQFF.

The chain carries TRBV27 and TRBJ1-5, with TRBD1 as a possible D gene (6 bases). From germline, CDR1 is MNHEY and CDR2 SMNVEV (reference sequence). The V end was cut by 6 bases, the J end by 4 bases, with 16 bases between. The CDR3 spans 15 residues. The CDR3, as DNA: TGTGCCAGCAGCGGGACGGGACAAGTAAATCAGCCCCAGCATTTT. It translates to CASSGTGQVNQPQHF.

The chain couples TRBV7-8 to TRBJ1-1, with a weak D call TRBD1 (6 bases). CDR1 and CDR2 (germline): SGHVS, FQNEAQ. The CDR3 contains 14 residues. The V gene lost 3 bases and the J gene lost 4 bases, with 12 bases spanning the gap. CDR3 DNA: TGTGCCAGCAGCTTTCCTAGGGGGACCACTGAAGCTTTCTTT. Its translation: CASSFPRGTTEAFF.

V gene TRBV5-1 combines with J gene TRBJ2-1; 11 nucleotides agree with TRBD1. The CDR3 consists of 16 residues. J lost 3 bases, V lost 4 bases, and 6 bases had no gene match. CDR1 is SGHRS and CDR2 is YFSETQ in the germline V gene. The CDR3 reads CASSPGQGAYYNEQFF. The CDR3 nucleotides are TGCGCCAGCAGCCCAGGACAGGGGGCCTACTACAATGAGCAGTTCTTC.

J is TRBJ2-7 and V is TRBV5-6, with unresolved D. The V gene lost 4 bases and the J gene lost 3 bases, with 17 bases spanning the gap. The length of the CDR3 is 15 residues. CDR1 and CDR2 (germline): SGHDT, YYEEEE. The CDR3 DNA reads TGTGCCAGCAGCCTAAGCCCCGGCACCCACTACGAGCAGTACTTC. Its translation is CASSLSPGTHYEQYF.

The DNA for the CDR3 is TGTGCCACCAGCGCCGGCAGGGCAGTTCATCAGCCCCAGCATTTT. Translation: CATSAGRAVHQPQHF. This chain uses TRBV15 with TRBJ1-5; tentatively, D is TRBD1 (5 bases). V was pared by 5 bases and J by 5 bases, with 16 bases between. The length of the CDR3 is 15 residues. In germline, CDR1 is LNHNV, CDR2 YYDKDF (reference sequence).

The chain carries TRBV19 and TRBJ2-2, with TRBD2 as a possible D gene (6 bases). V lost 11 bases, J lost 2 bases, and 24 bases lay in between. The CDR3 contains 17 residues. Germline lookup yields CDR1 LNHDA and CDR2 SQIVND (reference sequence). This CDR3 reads CASRAGSLTYNTGELFF. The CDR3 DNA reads TGTGCCTCTCGGGCGGGGTCACTGACTTATAACACCGGGGAGCTGTTTTTT.

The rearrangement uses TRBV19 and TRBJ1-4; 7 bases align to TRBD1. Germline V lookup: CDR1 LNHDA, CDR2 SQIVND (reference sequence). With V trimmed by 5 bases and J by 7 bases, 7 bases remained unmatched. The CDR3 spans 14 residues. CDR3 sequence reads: CASSAGGFGEKLFF. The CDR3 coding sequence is TGTGCCAGTAGTGCAGGGGGTTTCGGTGAAAAACTGTTTTTT. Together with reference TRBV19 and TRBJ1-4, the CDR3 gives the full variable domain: DGGITQSPKYLFRKEGQNVTLSCEQNLNHDAMYWYRQDPGQGLRLIYYSQIVNDFQKGDIAEGYSVSREKKESFPLTVTSAQKNPTAFYLCASSAGGFGEKLFFGSGTQLSVL.

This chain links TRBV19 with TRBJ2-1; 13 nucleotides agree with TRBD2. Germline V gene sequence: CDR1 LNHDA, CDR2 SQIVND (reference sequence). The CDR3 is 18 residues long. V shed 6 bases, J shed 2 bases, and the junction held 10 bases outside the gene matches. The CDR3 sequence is CASSPGTSGTSPYNEQFF. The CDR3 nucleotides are TGTGCCAGTAGCCCCGGGACTAGCGGGACCTCACCCTACAATGAGCAGTTCTTC.

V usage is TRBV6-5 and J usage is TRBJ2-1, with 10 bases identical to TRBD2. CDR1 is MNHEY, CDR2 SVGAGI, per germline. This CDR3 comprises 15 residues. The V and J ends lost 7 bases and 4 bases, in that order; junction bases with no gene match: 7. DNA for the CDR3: TGTGCCAGCACCGCCGGACTAGCGGTTTACAATGAGCAGTTCTTC. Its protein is CASTAGLAVYNEQFF.

This CDR3 reads CASSSSPITGIYEQYF. The DNA for the CDR3 is TGTGCCAGCAGTTCCAGCCCCATCACAGGAATATACGAGCAGTACTTC. The chain recombines TRBV28 with TRBJ2-7, with D maybe TRBD1 (5 bases). Germline CDR1 is MDHEN and CDR2 is SYDVKM. The V end was cut by 4 bases, the J end by 4 bases, with 20 bases between. CDR3 size: 16 residues. Looking up the rest from reference TRBV28 and TRBJ2-7 gives the full variable domain: DVKVTQSSRYLVKRTGEKVFLECVQDMDHENMFWYRQDPGLGLRLIYFSYDVKMKEKGDIPEGYSVSREKKERFSLILESASTNQTSMYLCASSSSPITGIYEQYFGPGTRLTVT.

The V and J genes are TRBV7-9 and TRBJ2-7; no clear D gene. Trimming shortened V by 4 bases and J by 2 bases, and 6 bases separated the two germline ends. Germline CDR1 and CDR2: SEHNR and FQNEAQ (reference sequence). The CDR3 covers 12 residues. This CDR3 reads CASSSDPYEQYF. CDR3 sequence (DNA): TGTGCCAGCAGCTCAGACCCCTACGAGCAGTACTTC. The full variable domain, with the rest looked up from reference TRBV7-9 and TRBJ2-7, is DTGVSQNPRHKITKRGQNVTFRCDPISEHNRLYWYRQTLGQGPEFLTYFQNEAQLEKSRLLSDRFSAERPKGSFSTLEIQRTEQGDSAMYLCASSSDPYEQYFGPGTRLTVT.

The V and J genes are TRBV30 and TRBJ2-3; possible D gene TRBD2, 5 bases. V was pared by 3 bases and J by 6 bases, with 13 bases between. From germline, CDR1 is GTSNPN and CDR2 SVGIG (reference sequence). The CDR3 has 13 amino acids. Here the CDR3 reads CAWRLGLWDTQYF. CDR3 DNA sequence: TGTGCCTGGAGACTTGGACTTTGGGATACGCAGTATTTT. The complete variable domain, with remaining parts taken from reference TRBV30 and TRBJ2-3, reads SQTIHQWPATLVQPVGSPLSLECTVEGTSNPNLYWYRQAAGRGLQLLFYSVGIGQISSEVPQNLSASRPQDRQFILSSKKLLLSDSGFYLCAWRLGLWDTQYFGPGTRLTVL.